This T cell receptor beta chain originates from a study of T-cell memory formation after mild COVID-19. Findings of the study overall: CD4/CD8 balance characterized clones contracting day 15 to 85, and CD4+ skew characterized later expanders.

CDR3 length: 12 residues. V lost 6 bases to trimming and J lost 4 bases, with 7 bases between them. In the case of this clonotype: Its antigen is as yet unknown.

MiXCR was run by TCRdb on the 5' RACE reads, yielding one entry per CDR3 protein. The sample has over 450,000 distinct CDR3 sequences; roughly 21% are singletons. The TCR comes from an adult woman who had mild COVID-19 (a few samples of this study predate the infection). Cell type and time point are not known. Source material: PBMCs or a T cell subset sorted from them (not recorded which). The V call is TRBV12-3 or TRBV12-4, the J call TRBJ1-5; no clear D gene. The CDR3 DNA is TGTGCCAGCAGACCGGGGAATCAGCCCCAGCATTTT. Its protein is CASRPGNQPQHF.